This T cell receptor beta chain appears in the sequencing data of a study of CD8+CD57+ T cells in acquired aplastic anemia. The overall study: Quantities of DNA derived from sorted CD4+ and CD8+ cells averaged roughly 3 ug.

Germline trimming cut 0 bases from V and 6 bases from J; bases unmatched to any gene: 5. The CDR3 sequence is 15 residues long. CDR1 and CDR2 (germline): ENHRY, SYGVKD. Study findings and constraints: Common to patients and controls were roughly 30 CD8+ CDR3 sequences.

The template for TCR beta VDJ and CDR3 sequence profiling was genomic DNA. MiXCR, applied by TCRdb to the reads, yields one record per CDR3 protein. The table includes 150,000 to 200,000 distinct CDR3 sequences, 64% detected once. About this clonotype: Its antigen is as yet unknown.

The receptor comes from a human donor with severe aplastic anemia or a healthy control (not recorded which). The chain couples TRBV10-3 to TRBJ1-2; 9 bases are a match to TRBD1. Sample: sorted CD4+, CD8+, or CD8+CD57+ T cells (not recorded which) from PBMCs. The CDR3 loop is CAISESRDRVDGYTF. For the CDR3, the DNA is TGTGCCATCAGTGAGTCCCGGGACAGGGTGGATGGCTACACCTTC.